The following is a TCR beta chain sequence with its context. The antigen remains undetermined. The data derive from a study of OX40 agonist ivuxolimab in advanced cancers. As for the study in general: Ivuxolimab, which patients received intravenously every 2 weeks, was dosed at 0.01 to 10 mg/kg. Age averaged about 60 years (range about 20 to 79), and 82.7% were male. Points from the study as a whole: Partial responders treated at 0.1-3.0 mg/kg exhibited clonal expansion among the lowest measured.

Germline CDR1 SEHNR, CDR2 FQNEAQ (reference sequence). Losses at the gene ends were 1 base for V and 5 bases for J; bases not matched to a gene: 5. There are 15 residues in the CDR3. Assay: immunoSEQ multiplex PCR; the TCRdb copy retains only in-frame clones and omits some. Among 35,000 to 50,000 clones listed, approximately 83% were seen once. This receptor was taken from an adult with an advanced solid tumor such as melanoma, head and neck, liver or kidney cancer. The rearrangement uses TRBV7-9 and TRBJ2-1; 7 bases agree with TRBD1. The sample in question was CD4+ or CD8+ T cells sorted from blood, obtained in a trial of the OX40 agonist ivuxolimab. This CDR3 reads CASSLVTGPNNEQFF. Written as DNA, the CDR3 is TGTGCCAGCAGCTTAGTGACAGGGCCCAACAATGAGCAGTTCTTC.